This T cell receptor (beta chain) emerged from a study of T cell clonality in common variable immunodeficiency. General study results and limits: Compared with controls, CVID subjects had fewer shared TCRbeta clones.

The CDR3 runs 14 residues. CDR1 SQVTM and CDR2 ANQGSEA come from the germline V gene. This clone was counted only a few times. Its target is unknown. The observed sequence ends 3 residues before the CDR3 terminus, with the missing tail filled in from the germline J gene. CVID and control samples used equivalent genomic DNA input. Measured with immunoSEQ multiplex PCR; TCRdb has only the in-frame clones, and not every one. The sample holds fewer than 65,000 clones, and no clone turns up only once. V gene TRBV29-1 combines with J gene TRBJ1-4, with D perhaps matching TRBD1 (5 bases). The sequence derives from a person aged 18 to 69 in good health. The sequenced material came from peripheral blood mononuclear cells. CDR3: CSVAVQAGANVLFF. The sequenced CDR3 bases are TGCAGCGTTGCTGTCCAGGCTGGGGCCAACGTA. The full variable domain, rest sourced from reference TRBV29-1 and TRBJ1-4, is SAVISQKPSRDICQRGTSLTIQCQVDSQVTMMFWYRQQPGQSLTLIATANQGSEATYESGFVIDKFPISRPNLTFSTLTVSNMSPEDSSIYLCSVAVQAGANVLFFGSGTQLSVL.